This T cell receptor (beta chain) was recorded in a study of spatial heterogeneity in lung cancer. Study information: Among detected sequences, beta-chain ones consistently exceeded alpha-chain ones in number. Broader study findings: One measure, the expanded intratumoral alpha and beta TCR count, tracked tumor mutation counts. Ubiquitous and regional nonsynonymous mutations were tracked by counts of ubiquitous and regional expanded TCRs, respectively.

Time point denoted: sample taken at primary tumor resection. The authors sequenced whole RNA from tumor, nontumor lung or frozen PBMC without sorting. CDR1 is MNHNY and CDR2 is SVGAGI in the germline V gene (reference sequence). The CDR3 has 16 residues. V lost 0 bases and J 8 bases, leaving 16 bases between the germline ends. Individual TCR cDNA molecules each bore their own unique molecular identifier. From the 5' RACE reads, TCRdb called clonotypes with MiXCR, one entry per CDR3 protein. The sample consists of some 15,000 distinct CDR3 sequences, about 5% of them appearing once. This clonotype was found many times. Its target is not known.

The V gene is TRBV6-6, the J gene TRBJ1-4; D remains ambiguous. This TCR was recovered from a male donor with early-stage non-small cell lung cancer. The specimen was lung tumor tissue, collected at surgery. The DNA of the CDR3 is TGTGCCAGCAGTTACTCGATTTTTGCTGGAGGCGAAAAACTGTTTTTT. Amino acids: CASSYSIFAGGEKLFF.